This TCR beta chain was recorded in a study of blood T cell repertoires in COVID-19. Profiling relied on immunoSEQ multiplex PCR, and the TCRdb table lists in-frame clones only, not all of them. The sample records approximately 300,000 clones, around 86% being singletons. The CDR3 spans 16 residues. The V gene end was trimmed by 4 bases and the J gene end by 10 bases; junction bases not matched to a gene: 15. In germline, CDR1 is SGHRS, CDR2 YFSETQ. V gene TRBV5-1 combines with J gene TRBJ2-1, with TRBD2 matching over 9 bases. Specimen: peripheral blood. This clonotype was sampled from a woman in her forties or fifties with acute or convalescent COVID-19. CDR3 protein: CASSPTGTSPLGEQFF. CDR3 sequence (DNA): TGCGCCAGCAGCCCCACCGGGACTAGCCCCCTCGGGGAGCAGTTCTTC.